One T cell receptor beta chain is described in this entry. The antigen remains unidentified. Data came from immunoSEQ multiplex PCR; TCRdb stores just in-frame clones and leaves some out. The data show some 1,100,000 clones, with approximately 78% seen just once and approximately 0.52% held by the top ten. The entry originates in a study of shared clonotypes between healthy human individuals. General observations from the study: Across a handful of donors, naive CD4 shared roughly 5%, naive CD8 more than 3%, memory CD4 approximately 2.5%, memory CD8 around 0.42%.

Sequencing was done on a sample of memory CD4+ T cells from PBMCs. Subset in this sample: CD45RA-negative fraction. The source of this sequence is a man between 18 and 35 years old in good health. Some clones in this sample may be carry-over from other donors' samples.

The CDR3 bases are TGTGCCAGCAGGACCTGGGGACAGAAACTCTACGAGCAGTACTTC. This encodes CASRTWGQKLYEQYF. The chain carries TRBV11-2 and TRBJ2-7; 7 bases align to TRBD1. The CDR3 loop spans 15 amino acids. The V and J ends lost 6 bases and 3 bases, in that order; junction bases with no gene match: 11. Germline CDR1 SGHAT, CDR2 FQNNGV.